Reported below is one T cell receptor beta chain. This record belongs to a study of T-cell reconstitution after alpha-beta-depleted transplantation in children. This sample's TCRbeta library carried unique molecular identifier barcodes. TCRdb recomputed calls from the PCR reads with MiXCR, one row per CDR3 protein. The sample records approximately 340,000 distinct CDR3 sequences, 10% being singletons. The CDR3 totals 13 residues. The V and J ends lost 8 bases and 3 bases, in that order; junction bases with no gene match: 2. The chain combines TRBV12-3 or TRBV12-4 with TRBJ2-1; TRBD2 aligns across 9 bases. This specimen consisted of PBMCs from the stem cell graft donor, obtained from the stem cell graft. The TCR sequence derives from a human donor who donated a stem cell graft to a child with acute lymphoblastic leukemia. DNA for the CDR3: TGTGCCAGCGGCGGGAGGGTCTACAATGAGCAGTTCTTC. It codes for CASGGRVYNEQFF.